This T cell receptor (beta chain) was sequenced in a study of cytomegalovirus exposure and HLA in healthy donors. Study details: Early released data had about 85 million unique TCRs, all coming from HLA-typed donors.

Donors were nominally healthy when sampled, though unrecorded immune exposures were likely. This CDR3 is 14 amino acids long. The ends lost 9 bases at V and 0 bases at J; junction bases unmatched: 4. Germline CDR1 reads LNHDA; CDR2 reads SQIVND (reference sequence). The PCR ran on 60 Vbeta and 13 Jbeta primers. Profiled with immunoSEQ multiplex PCR; TCRdb holds only in-frame clones, not every one. Of 150,000 or so clones listed, more than 60% are singletons. Study results and caveats: The likely explanation for a cluster of highly shared sequence variants was sequencing artifact.

A remark on this clone: The antigen remains unidentified.

The TCR comes from a female donor in good health and CMV-seronegative. The sequenced sample was PBMCs. J is TRBJ1-4 and V is TRBV19; 7 positions match TRBD1. The CDR3 loop is CARLQGSTNEKLFF. The DNA for the CDR3 is TGTGCCAGACTACAGGGGTCAACTAATGAAAAACTGTTTTTT.